Below are 25 T cell receptor beta chains sequenced from a single sample in a study of cytomegalovirus exposure and HLA in healthy donors. The PCR ran on 60 Vbeta and 13 Jbeta primers. Assay: immunoSEQ multiplex PCR; the TCRdb copy retains only in-frame clones and omits some. The table records over 110,000 clones, around 78% of them present only once. The sample taken for sequencing was PBMCs. The receptors stem from a woman aged 18 to 35 in good health and CMV-seropositive.

The chain is built from TRBV6-5 and TRBJ2-1; tentatively, D is TRBD2 (6 bases). The germline V and J ends were trimmed by 0 bases and 7 bases, with 16 bases remaining between them. Germline V gives CDR1 MNHEY, CDR2 SVGAGI. This CDR3 has 16 residues. CDR3 in DNA: TGTGCCAGCAGTTACTCGAGTATGGGTGGAGGGAATGAGCAGTTCTTC. This codes for CASSYSSMGGGNEQFF.

This chain uses TRBV19 with TRBJ2-3, with 10 bases identical to TRBD2. With V trimmed by 7 bases and J by 5 bases, 15 bases remained unmatched. The CDR3 consists of 17 residues. The V gene's germline CDR1 is LNHDA and CDR2 SQIVND (reference sequence). This CDR3 reads CASTGGTSASSGDTQYF. As DNA, the CDR3 is TGTGCCAGTACAGGAGGGACTAGCGCTTCGAGTGGAGATACGCAGTATTTT.

The chain combines TRBV6-5 with TRBJ1-3; the D is unclear. The CDR3 is made up of 13 amino acids. Trimming left V 8 bases short and J 8 bases short, with 16 bases between. Germline loops: CDR1 MNHEY, CDR2 SVGAGI. The CDR3 region has the DNA TGTGCCAGCTGTTTTGACCCGGGATACACCATATATTTT. The encoded protein is CASCFDPGYTIYF.

The chain is built from TRBV30 and TRBJ1-1; the D gene is possibly TRBD1 (6 bases). V lost 6 bases, J lost 5 bases, and 13 bases lay in between. Germline V lookup: CDR1 GTSNPN, CDR2 SVGIG (reference sequence). The CDR3 is 12 amino acids. Here the CDR3 reads CACLPGTTEAFF. Written as DNA, the CDR3 is TGTGCCTGCCTGCCCGGGACAACTGAAGCTTTCTTT.

The chain combines TRBV11-2 with TRBJ2-3; 9 bases are a match to TRBD1. The J segment lost 6 bases and the V segment lost 3 bases, leaving 7 bases of the junction unmatched. The CDR3 is 15 amino acids. Germline V gives CDR1 SGHAT, CDR2 FQNNGV. DNA for the CDR3: TGTGCCAGCAGCTTGGACAGGGGAGATGGGGATACGCAGTATTTT. Its protein is CASSLDRGDGDTQYF. The full variable domain, its missing parts supplied by reference TRBV11-2 and TRBJ2-3, is EAGVAQSPRYKIIEKRQSVAFWCNPISGHATLYWYQQILGQGPKLLIQFQNNGVVDDSQLPKDRFSAERLKGVDSTLKIQPAKLEDSAVYLCASSLDRGDGDTQYFGPGTRLTVL.

V usage is TRBV6-1 and J usage is TRBJ1-5; 8 bases align to TRBD1. Germline values: CDR1 MNHNS, CDR2 SASEGT. The CDR3 runs to 13 residues. J gave up 3 bases and V 7 bases, and 2 bases lay outside the gene matches. In nucleotides, the CDR3 is TGTGCCAGCAAGACAGGGGACAATCAGCCCCAGCATTTT. This encodes CASKTGDNQPQHF.

V and J are TRBV19 and TRBJ1-3; D is unresolved. The V end lost 8 bases, the J end lost 3 bases, and 8 bases lay between the germline ends. The germline V gene has CDR1 LNHDA and CDR2 SQIVND (reference sequence). The CDR3 runs 12 residues. The CDR3: CASSVVGNTIYF. In DNA form, the CDR3 reads TGTGCCAGTTCTGTAGTTGGAAACACCATATATTTT.

The chain combines TRBV27 with TRBJ1-2; D uncertain. The V gene's germline CDR1 is MNHEY and CDR2 SMNVEV (reference sequence). V was pared by 2 bases and J by 3 bases, with 7 bases between. This CDR3 is built from 13 residues. The chain's CDR3 is CASSLSQHYGYTF. CDR3 nucleotide sequence: TGTGCCAGCAGTTTAAGCCAACACTATGGCTACACCTTC.

The rearrangement joins TRBV4-2 to TRBJ1-2; perhaps TRBD1 as D (6 bases). The CDR3 contains 14 residues. CDR1 is LGHNA, CDR2 YNFKEQ, per germline. V was cut by 1 base and J by 8 bases, with 14 bases left in between. In DNA, the CDR3 is TGTGCCAGCAGCCAAGGGTTACAGGGAGACGGCTACACCTTC. Translating it yields CASSQGLQGDGYTF.

This chain uses TRBV7-9 with TRBJ2-3, with 9 bases that match TRBD1. With V trimmed by 5 bases and J by 3 bases, 6 bases remained unmatched. The CDR3 runs 15 residues. The germline CDR1 and CDR2 sequences are SEHNR and FQNEAQ (reference sequence). The CDR3 DNA reads as TGTGCCAGCAGCCAACAGGGGGCGCCGACAGATACGCAGTATTTT. It yields the protein CASSQQGAPTDTQYF.

The chain has TRBV7-6 and TRBJ2-7; D possibly corresponds to TRBD1 (5 bases). The CDR3 is made up of 14 amino acids. The germline gives CDR1 SGHVS, CDR2 FNYEAQ. With 2 bases removed from V and 3 bases from J, the gap between germline ends came to 11 bases. In DNA, the CDR3 is TGTGCCAGCAGCTTAAACCAGGGCGGCTACGAGCAGTACTTC. It encodes CASSLNQGGYEQYF.

The V gene is TRBV30, the J gene TRBJ2-3; TRBD2 might be the D (5 bases). CDR1 is GTSNPN, CDR2 SVGIG, per germline (reference sequence). This CDR3 comprises 13 residues. With 5 bases removed from V and 1 base from J, the gap between germline ends came to 10 bases. DNA of the CDR3: TGTGCCTGGTCGGACGGGGGCACAGATACGCAGTATTTT. The encoded protein is CAWSDGGTDTQYF.

This clone was seen only once. The chain joins TRBV5-4 to TRBJ1-2; tentatively, D is TRBD1 (5 bases). This CDR3 contains 13 residues. V lost 1 base and J 8 bases, leaving 12 bases between the germline ends. Germline CDR1 reads SGHNT; CDR2 reads YYREEE (reference sequence). In DNA form, the CDR3 reads TGTGCCAGCAGCTTGCAGGGCACGTGGGGCTACACCTTC. It encodes CASSLQGTWGYTF.

This clone was observed a few times. The chain is built from TRBV30 and TRBJ1-1; 7 nucleotides align to TRBD1. This CDR3 comprises 14 residues. Germline-derived CDR1 and CDR2 are GTSNPN and SVGIG (reference sequence). J was trimmed by 8 bases and V by 2 bases; bases with no gene match: 11. The CDR3 DNA is TGTGCCTGGAGTCCCTCAGACAGGGTCCCCGAAGCTTTCTTT. As protein: CAWSPSDRVPEAFF.

The chain is built from TRBV5-4 and TRBJ2-3; 7 nucleotides line up with TRBD1. The V segment lost 0 bases and the J segment 2 bases; nucleotides outside the gene matches: 9. The CDR3 is made up of 17 amino acids. Germline V gives CDR1 SGHNT, CDR2 YYREEE (reference sequence). CDR3 residues: CASSLAFTQGVTDTQYF. CDR3 DNA sequence: TGTGCCAGCAGCTTGGCTTTCACCCAGGGGGTCACAGATACGCAGTATTTT. The full variable domain, completed using reference TRBV5-4 and TRBJ2-3, is ETGVTQSPTHLIKTRGQQVTLRCSSQSGHNTVSWYQQALGQGPQFIFQYYREEENGRGNFPPRFSGLQFPNYSSELNVNALELDDSALYLCASSLAFTQGVTDTQYFGPGTRLTVL.

The V gene is TRBV7-9, the J gene TRBJ2-7, with 7 bases aligning to TRBD1. CDR1 and CDR2 (germline): SEHNR, FQNEAQ (reference sequence). Trimming at V came to 8 bases and at J to 0 bases, leaving 1 base not matched to a gene. The CDR3 runs 12 residues. CDR3 in amino acids: CASGTASYEQYF. CDR3 bases: TGTGCCAGCGGGACAGCCTCCTACGAGCAGTACTTC.

This clone was seen once. This chain links TRBV2 with TRBJ1-5, with TRBD1 identical over 7 bases. Germline V gives CDR1 SNHLY, CDR2 FYNNEI. This CDR3 has 16 amino acids. The ends lost 6 bases at V and 2 bases at J; junction bases unmatched: 10. CDR3 coding DNA: TGTGCCAGCAGACGCGACAGGGCGGAGGGCAATCAGCCCCAGCATTTT. This sequence encodes CASRRDRAEGNQPQHF. Variable domain in full (rest from reference TRBV2 and TRBJ1-5): EPEVTQTPSHQVTQMGQEVILRCVPISNHLYFYWYRQILGQKVEFLVSFYNNEISEKSEIFDDQFSVERPDGSNFTLKIRSTKLEDSAMYFCASRRDRAEGNQPQHFGDGTRLSIL.

This rearrangement joins TRBV19 to TRBJ2-5, with a weak D call TRBD1 (5 bases). Trimming removed 3 bases from V and 2 bases from J, with 10 bases in between. The CDR3 spans 14 residues. Germline V gives CDR1 LNHDA, CDR2 SQIVND (reference sequence). The CDR3 protein is CASSMQGRQETQYF. For the CDR3, the DNA is TGTGCCAGTAGTATGCAGGGAAGGCAAGAGACCCAGTACTTC.

The rearrangement links TRBV5-1 to TRBJ2-3; 9 bases fit TRBD1. V lost 0 bases to trimming and J lost 8 bases; unmatched junction nucleotides: 7. CDR1 is SGHRS, CDR2 YFSETQ, per germline. The CDR3 consists of 15 residues. The CDR3 DNA sequence: TGCGCCAGCAGCTTGGGCGGGACAGGGAAGAGTACGCAGTATTTT. Amino acids: CASSLGGTGKSTQYF.

The chain is built from TRBV9 and TRBJ2-7; D is uncertain. CDR1 is SGDLS, CDR2 YYNGEE, per germline. CDR3 length: 15 amino acids. V gave up 0 bases and J gave up 2 bases, with 12 bases separating them. The CDR3 sequence: CASSVGPDEAYEQYF. The CDR3 DNA sequence: TGTGCCAGCAGCGTAGGGCCCGACGAGGCCTACGAGCAGTACTTC.

V gene TRBV6-4 combines with J gene TRBJ2-3; 12 nucleotides agree with TRBD2. CDR3 length equals 15 residues. Germline V gives CDR1 MRHNA, CDR2 SNTAGT. V trimming: 5 bases; J trimming: 3 bases; junction bases outside the gene matches: 3. The CDR3 sequence: CASSLGLAGTDTQYF. The CDR3 DNA sequence: TGTGCCAGCAGTCTTGGACTAGCGGGGACAGATACGCAGTATTTT.

The genes are TRBV6-1 and TRBJ1-6, with 7 bases lining up with TRBD1. The V and J ends lost 6 bases and 3 bases, in that order; junction bases with no gene match: 2. Germline V gene lookup returns CDR1 MNHNS and CDR2 SASEGT. CDR3 length: 14 residues. CDR3 sequence reads: CASRRQGYNSPLHF. The CDR3 region has the DNA TGTGCCAGCAGAAGACAGGGCTATAATTCACCCCTCCACTTT.

The chain combines TRBV18 with TRBJ2-2, with D tentatively TRBD1 (6 bases). Germline CDR1 KGHSH, CDR2 LQKENI. The CDR3 runs 18 residues. Trimming cost V 3 bases and J 2 bases, with 19 bases left between them. The CDR3 reads CASSPRGTGTTNTGELFF. CDR3 bases: TGTGCCAGCTCACCCCGAGGTACAGGGACCACAAACACCGGGGAGCTGTTTTTT.

This clone appeared a single time. The chain has TRBV5-5 and TRBJ1-1, with TRBD1 matching 7 bases. CDR3 size: 16 residues. The V segment lost 0 bases and the J segment 5 bases; nucleotides outside the gene matches: 10. Germline CDR1 and CDR2: SGHKS and YYEKEE (reference sequence). Written as DNA, the CDR3 is TGTGCCAGCAGCTTGGGAAGACAGGGCGGAGGAACTGAAGCTTTCTTT. Amino acids: CASSLGRQGGGTEAFF.

This chain uses TRBV6-4 with TRBJ2-3; no firm D call. V gave up 3 bases and J gave up 0 bases, with 7 bases separating them. This CDR3 contains 14 residues. Germline V gene sequence: CDR1 MRHNA, CDR2 SNTAGT. The CDR3 DNA follows: TGTGCCAGCAGTGAGGAGACCAGCACAGATACGCAGTATTTT. This sequence encodes CASSEETSTDTQYF.